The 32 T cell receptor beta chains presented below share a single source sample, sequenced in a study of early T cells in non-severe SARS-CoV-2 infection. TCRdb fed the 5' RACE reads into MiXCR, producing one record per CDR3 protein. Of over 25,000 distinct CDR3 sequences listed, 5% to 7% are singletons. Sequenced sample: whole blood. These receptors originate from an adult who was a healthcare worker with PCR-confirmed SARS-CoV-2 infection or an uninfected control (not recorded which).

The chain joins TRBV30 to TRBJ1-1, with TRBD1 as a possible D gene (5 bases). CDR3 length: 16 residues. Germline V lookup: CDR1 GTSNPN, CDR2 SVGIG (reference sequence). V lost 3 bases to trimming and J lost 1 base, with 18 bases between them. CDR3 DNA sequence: TGTGCCTGGAGGATGACCTTCCGGGGGAGGAACACTGAAGCTTTCTTT. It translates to CAWRMTFRGRNTEAFF.

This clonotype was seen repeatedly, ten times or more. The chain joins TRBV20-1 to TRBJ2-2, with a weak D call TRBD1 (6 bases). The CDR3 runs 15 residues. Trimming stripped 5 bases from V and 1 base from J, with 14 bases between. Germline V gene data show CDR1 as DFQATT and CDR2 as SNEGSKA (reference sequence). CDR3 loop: CSAHDRFRNTGELFF. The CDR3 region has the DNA TGCAGTGCTCATGACAGGTTTCGGAACACCGGGGAGCTGTTTTTT.

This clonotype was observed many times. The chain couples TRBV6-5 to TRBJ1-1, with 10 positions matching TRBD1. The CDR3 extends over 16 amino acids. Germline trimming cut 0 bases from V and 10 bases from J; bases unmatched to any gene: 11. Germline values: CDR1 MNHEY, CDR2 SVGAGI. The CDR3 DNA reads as TGTGCCAGCAGTTACTCCTGGACAGGGGGTATCGAGACAGCTTTCTTT. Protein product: CASSYSWTGGIETAFF.

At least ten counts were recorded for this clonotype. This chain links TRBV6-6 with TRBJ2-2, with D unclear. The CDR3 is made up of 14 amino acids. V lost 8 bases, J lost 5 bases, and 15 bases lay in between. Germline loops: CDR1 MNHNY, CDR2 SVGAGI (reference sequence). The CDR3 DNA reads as TGTGCCAGCGGCGAAGTCTTGGGGACCGGGGAGCTGTTTTTT. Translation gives CASGEVLGTGELFF.

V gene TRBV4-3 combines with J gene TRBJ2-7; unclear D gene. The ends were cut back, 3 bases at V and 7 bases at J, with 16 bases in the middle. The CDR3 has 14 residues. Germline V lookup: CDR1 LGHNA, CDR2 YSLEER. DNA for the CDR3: TGCGCCAGCAGCCAGGGCTACCTCAAAGGAGAGCAGTACTTC. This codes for CASSQGYLKGEQYF.

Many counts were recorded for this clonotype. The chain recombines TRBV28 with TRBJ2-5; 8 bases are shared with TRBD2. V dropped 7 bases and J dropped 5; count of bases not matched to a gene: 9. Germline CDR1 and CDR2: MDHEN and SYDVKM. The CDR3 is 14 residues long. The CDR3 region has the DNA TGTGCCAGCACCTATGCGGGAGGCCGGGAGACCCAGTACTTC. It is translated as CASTYAGGRETQYF.

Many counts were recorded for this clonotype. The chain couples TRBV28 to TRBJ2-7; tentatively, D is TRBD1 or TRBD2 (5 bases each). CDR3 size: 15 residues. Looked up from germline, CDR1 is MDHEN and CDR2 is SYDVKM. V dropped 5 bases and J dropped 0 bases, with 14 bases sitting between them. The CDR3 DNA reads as TGTGCCAGCAGTCTGGGGACCGAAAGCTCCTACGAGCAGTACTTC. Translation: CASSLGTESSYEQYF.

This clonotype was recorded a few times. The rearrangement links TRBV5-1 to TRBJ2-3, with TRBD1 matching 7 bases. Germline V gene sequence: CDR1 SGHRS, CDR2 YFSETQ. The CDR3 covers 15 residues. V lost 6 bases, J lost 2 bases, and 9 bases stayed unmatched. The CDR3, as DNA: TGCGCCAGCACGGACAGGAGTTCCTACACAGATACGCAGTATTTT. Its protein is CASTDRSSYTDTQYF.

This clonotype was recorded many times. The CDR3 here is CASSLTGTLYNEQFF. CDR3 nucleotides: TGTGCCAGCTCACTCACCGGGACACTTTACAATGAGCAGTTCTTC. The chain uses TRBV6-1 and TRBJ2-1; D might be TRBD1 (6 bases). V was cut by 8 bases and J by 4 bases, with 18 bases left in between. The CDR3 length is 15 residues. Germline V gives CDR1 MNHNS, CDR2 SASEGT.

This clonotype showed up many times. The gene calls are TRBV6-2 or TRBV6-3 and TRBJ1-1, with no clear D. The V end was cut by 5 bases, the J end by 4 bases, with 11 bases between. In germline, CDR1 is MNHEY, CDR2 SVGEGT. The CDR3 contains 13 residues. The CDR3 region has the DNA TGTGCCAGCAGTCCTGTTTTGGGCACTGAAGCTTTCTTT. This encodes CASSPVLGTEAFF.

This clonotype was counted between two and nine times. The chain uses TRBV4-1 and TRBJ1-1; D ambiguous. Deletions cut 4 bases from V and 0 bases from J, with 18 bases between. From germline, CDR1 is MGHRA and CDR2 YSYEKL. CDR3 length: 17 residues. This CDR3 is CASSPILGRALNTEAFF. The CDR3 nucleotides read TGCGCCAGCAGCCCTATCTTGGGGAGGGCTTTGAACACTGAAGCTTTCTTT.

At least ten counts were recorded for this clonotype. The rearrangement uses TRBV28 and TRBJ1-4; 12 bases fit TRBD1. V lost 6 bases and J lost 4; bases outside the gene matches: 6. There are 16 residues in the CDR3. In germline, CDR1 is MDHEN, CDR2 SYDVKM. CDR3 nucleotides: TGTGCCAGCAGAAGGGGACAGGGGGCCGATAATGAAAAACTGTTTTTT. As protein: CASRRGQGADNEKLFF.

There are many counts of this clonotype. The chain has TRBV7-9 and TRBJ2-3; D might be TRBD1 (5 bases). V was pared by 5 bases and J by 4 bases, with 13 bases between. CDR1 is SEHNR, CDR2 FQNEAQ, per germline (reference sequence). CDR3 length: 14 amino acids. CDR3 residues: CASSAYSTADTQYF. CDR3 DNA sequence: TGTGCCAGCAGCGCCTATTCGACAGCAGATACGCAGTATTTT. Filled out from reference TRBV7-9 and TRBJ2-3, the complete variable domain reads DTGVSQNPRHKITKRGQNVTFRCDPISEHNRLYWYRQTLGQGPEFLTYFQNEAQLEKSRLLSDRFSAERPKGSFSTLEIQRTEQGDSAMYLCASSAYSTADTQYFGPGTRLTVL.

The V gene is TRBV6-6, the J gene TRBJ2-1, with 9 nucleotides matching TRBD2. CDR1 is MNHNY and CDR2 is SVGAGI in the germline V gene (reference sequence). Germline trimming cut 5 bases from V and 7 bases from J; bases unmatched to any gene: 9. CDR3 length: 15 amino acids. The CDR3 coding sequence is TGTGCCAGCAGTGCCCCGGGCGGGGGGGCAAATGAGCAGTTCTTC. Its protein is CASSAPGGGANEQFF.

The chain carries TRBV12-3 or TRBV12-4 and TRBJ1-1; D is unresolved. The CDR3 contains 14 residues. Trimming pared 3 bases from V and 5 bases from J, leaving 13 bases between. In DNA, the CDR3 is TGTGCCAGCAGTTTCTTCCCTTCGGGTACTGAAGCTTTCTTT. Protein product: CASSFFPSGTEAFF.

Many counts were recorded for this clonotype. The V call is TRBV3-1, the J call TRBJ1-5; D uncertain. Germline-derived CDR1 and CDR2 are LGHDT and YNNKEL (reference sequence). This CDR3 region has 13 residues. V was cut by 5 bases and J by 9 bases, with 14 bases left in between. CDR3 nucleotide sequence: TGTGCCAGCAGCAATGGATCTCCGGGGCCCCAGCATTTT. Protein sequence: CASSNGSPGPQHF.

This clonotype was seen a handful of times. CDR3 coding DNA: TGTGCCAGCAGTAGACTCATGGAGAATTCACCCCTCCACTTT. This gives the protein CASSRLMENSPLHF. J is TRBJ1-6 and V is TRBV6-6; D is ambiguous. Trimming shortened V by 5 bases and J by 7 bases, and 12 bases separated the two germline ends. Germline CDR1 is MNHNY and CDR2 is SVGAGI (reference sequence). The CDR3 consists of 14 residues.

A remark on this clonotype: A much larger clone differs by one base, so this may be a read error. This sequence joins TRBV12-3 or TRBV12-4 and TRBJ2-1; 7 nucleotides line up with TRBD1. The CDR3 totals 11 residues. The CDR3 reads CAGSQTGEQFF. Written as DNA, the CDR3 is TGTGCCGGCAGTCAGACAGGGGAGCAGTTCTTC.

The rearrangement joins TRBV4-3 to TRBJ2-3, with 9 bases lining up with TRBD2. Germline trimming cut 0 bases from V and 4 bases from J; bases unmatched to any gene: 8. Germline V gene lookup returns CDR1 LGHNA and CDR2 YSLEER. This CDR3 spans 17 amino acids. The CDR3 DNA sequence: TGCGCCAGCAGCCAAGATGCGGCGGGAGGGGGATCAGATACGCAGTATTTT. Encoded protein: CASSQDAAGGGSDTQYF.

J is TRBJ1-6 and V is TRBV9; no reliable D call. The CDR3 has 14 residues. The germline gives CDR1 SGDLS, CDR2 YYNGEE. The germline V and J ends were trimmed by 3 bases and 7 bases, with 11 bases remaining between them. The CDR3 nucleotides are TGTGCCAGCAGCGCTTGGACTGAGAATTCACCCCTCCACTTT. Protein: CASSAWTENSPLHF.

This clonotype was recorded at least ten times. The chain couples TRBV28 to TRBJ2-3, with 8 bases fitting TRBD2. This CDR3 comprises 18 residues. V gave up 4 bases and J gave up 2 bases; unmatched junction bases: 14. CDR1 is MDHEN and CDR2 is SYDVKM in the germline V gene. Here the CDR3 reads CASSSLRGRAGDTDTQYF. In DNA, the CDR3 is TGTGCCAGCAGTTCCCTTCGTGGGAGAGCGGGGGACACAGATACGCAGTATTTT.

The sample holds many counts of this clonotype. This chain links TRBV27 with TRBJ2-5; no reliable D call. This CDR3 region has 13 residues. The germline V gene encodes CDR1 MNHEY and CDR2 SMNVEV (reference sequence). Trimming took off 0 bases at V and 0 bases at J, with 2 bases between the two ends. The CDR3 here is CASSLSYQETQYF. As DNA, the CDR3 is TGTGCCAGCAGTTTATCTTACCAAGAGACCCAGTACTTC.

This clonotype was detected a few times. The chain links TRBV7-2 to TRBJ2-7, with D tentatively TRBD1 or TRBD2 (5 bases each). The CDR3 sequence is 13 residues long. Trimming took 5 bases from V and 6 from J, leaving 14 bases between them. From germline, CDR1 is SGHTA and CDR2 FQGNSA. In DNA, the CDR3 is TGTGCCAGCAGCACGGGACCCTTGTTCGAGCAGTACTTC. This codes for CASSTGPLFEQYF. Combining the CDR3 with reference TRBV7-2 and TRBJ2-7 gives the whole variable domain GAGVSQSPSNKVTEKGKDVELRCDPISGHTALYWYRQSLGQGLEFLIYFQGNSAPDKSGLPSDRFSAERTGGSVSTLTIQRTQQEDSAVYLCASSTGPLFEQYFGPGTRLTVT.

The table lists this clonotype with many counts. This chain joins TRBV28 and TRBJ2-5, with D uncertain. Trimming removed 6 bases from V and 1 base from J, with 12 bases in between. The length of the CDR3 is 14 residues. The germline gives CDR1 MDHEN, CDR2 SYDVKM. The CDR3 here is CASSPVSRQETQYF. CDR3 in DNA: TGTGCCAGCAGCCCGGTTAGCCGCCAAGAGACCCAGTACTTC.

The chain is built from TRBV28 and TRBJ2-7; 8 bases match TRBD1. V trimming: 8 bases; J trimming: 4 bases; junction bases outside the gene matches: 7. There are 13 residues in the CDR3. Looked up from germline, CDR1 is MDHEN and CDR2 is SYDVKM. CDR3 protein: CASGWTGRYEQYF. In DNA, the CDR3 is TGTGCCAGCGGCTGGACAGGGCGGTACGAGCAGTACTTC.

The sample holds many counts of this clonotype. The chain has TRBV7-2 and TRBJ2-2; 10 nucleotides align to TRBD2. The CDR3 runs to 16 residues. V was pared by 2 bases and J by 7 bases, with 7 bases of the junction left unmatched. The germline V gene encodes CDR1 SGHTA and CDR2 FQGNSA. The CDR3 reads CASSLSRLAGDGELFF. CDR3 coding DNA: TGTGCCAGCAGCTTATCGAGGCTAGCGGGGGACGGGGAGCTGTTTTTT.

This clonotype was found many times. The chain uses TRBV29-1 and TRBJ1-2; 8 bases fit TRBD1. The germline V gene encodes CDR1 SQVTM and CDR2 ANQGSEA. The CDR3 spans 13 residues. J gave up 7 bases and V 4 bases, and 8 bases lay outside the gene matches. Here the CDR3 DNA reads TGCAGCGTTGGAGTTCAGGGGGCTGGTGGCTACACCTTC. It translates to CSVGVQGAGGYTF.

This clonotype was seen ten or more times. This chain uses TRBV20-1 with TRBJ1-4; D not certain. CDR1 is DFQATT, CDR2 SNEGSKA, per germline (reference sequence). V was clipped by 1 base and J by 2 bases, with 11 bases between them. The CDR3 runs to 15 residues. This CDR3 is CSARGPPVTNEKLFF. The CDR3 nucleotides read TGCAGTGCTAGAGGACCTCCGGTTACTAATGAAAAACTGTTTTTT.

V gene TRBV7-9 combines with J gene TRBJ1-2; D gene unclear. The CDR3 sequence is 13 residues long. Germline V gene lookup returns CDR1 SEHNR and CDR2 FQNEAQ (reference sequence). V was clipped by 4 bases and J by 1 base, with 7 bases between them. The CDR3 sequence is CASSYGDNYGYTF. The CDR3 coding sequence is TGTGCCAGCAGCTACGGGGATAACTATGGCTACACCTTC.

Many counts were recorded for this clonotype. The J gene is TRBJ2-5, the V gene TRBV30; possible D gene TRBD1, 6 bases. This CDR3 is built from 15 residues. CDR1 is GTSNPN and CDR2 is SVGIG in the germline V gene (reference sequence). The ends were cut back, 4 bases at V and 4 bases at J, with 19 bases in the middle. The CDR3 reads CAWTPPGRGIETQYF. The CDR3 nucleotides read TGTGCCTGGACCCCTCCAGGCAGGGGAATAGAGACCCAGTACTTC.

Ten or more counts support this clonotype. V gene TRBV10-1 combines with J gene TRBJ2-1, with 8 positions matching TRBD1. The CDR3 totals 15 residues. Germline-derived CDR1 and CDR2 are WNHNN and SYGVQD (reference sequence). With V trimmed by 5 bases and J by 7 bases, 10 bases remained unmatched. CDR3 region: CASSQDRVTINEQFF. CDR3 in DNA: TGCGCCAGCAGTCAGGACAGGGTTACAATTAATGAGCAGTTCTTC.

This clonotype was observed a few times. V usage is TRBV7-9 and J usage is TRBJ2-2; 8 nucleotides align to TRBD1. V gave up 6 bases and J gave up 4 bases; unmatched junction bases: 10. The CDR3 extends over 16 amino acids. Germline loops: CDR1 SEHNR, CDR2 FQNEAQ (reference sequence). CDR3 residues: CASRLSRTGSTGELFF. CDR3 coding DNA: TGTGCCAGCAGGCTTTCGAGGACAGGGAGCACCGGGGAGCTGTTTTTT.